Each of the 32 T cell receptor beta chains below was sequenced from the same sample in a study of blood T cells in healthy people across ages. With a J-beta primer mix and a sample-barcoded 5' primer, a second PCR ran about 7 to 11 cycles. TCRdb reprocessed the 5' RACE reads via MiXCR and lists one record per CDR3 protein. Here the sample spans about 750,000 distinct CDR3 sequences, less than 70% being singletons. The sequenced sample was blood. Receptor source: an elderly man in good health.

This chain joins TRBV29-1 and TRBJ1-1, with D unclear. The CDR3 loop spans 12 amino acids. The ends were cut back, 6 bases at V and 1 base at J, with 9 bases in the middle. The germline CDR1 and CDR2 sequences are SQVTM and ANQGSEA. The DNA for the CDR3 is TGCAGCGTACAGATTTCGAACACTGAAGCTTTCTTT. Its protein is CSVQISNTEAFF.

V usage is TRBV20-1 and J usage is TRBJ2-5; the match to TRBD1 covers 8 bases. The CDR3 spans 17 residues. V lost 0 bases and J lost 4; bases outside the gene matches: 13. CDR1 is DFQATT, CDR2 SNEGSKA, per germline (reference sequence). CDR3 coding DNA: TGCAGTGCTAGAGAGCGGCCCGACAGGGGTGTTCGAGAGACCCAGTACTTC. Its protein is CSARERPDRGVRETQYF.

The chain joins TRBV20-1 to TRBJ2-5; TRBD2 matches at 8 bases. The CDR3 covers 12 residues. Germline assignment: CDR1 DFQATT and CDR2 SNEGSKA (reference sequence). Trimming cost V 7 bases and J 5 bases; bases outside gene matches: 6. Written as DNA, the CDR3 is TGCAGTGGACTAGCGCTTTGGGAGACCCAGTACTTC. It is translated as CSGLALWETQYF.

The chain joins TRBV4-1 to TRBJ1-2; TRBD1 matches 8 bases. This CDR3 comprises 14 residues. Trimming cost V 2 bases and J 5 bases; bases outside gene matches: 4. CDR1 and CDR2 from the germline V gene are MGHRA and YSYEKL. The CDR3 DNA reads TGCGCCAGCAGCCAACCGGGACAGGATTATGGCTACACCTTC. It codes for CASSQPGQDYGYTF.

The chain combines TRBV5-1 with TRBJ2-7; no reliable D call. The CDR3 is 12 amino acids. CDR1 is SGHRS, CDR2 YFSETQ, per germline. V was cut by 0 bases and J by 6 bases, with 7 bases left in between. CDR3 protein: CASSLEAREQYF. DNA of the CDR3: TGCGCCAGCAGCTTGGAAGCTCGCGAGCAGTACTTC. Full variable domain (rest looked up from reference TRBV5-1 and TRBJ2-7): KAGVTQTPRYLIKTRGQQVTLSCSPISGHRSVSWYQQTPGQGLQFLFEYFSETQRNKGNFPGRFSGRQFSNSRSEMNVSTLELGDSALYLCASSLEAREQYFGPGTRLTVT.

The chain is built from TRBV7-9 and TRBJ2-7; D may be TRBD2 (5 bases). Germline V CDR1 and CDR2: SEHNR, FQNEAQ (reference sequence). Trimming stripped 5 bases from V and 4 bases from J, with 15 bases between. CDR3 length: 14 residues. This chain's CDR3 is CASSPIGPGYEQYF. The CDR3 nucleotides read TGTGCCAGCAGCCCCATCGGCCCGGGGTACGAGCAGTACTTC.

The chain has TRBV7-2 and TRBJ2-4, with D possibly matching TRBD2 (5 bases). This CDR3 contains 13 residues. V dropped 1 base and J dropped 15 bases, with 16 bases sitting between them. Germline CDR1 is SGHTA and CDR2 is FQGNSA. The CDR3 nucleotides are TGTGCCAGCAGCTTAGTCGGAGGAGGTCCCTCGTACTTC. It translates to CASSLVGGGPSYF.

The chain joins TRBV6-5 to TRBJ1-5; D gene uncertain. Between the trimmed V and J ends, which lost 5 bases and 7 bases, there was a span of 12 bases. This CDR3 has 13 residues. Germline-derived CDR1 and CDR2 are MNHEY and SVGAGI. The CDR3 coding sequence is TGTGCCAGCAGTCTGGTCGTGGGGCAGCCCCAGCATTTT. It codes for CASSLVVGQPQHF.

The count of this clonotype is one. V usage is TRBV27 and J usage is TRBJ1-1, with D uncertain. Trimming took 2 bases from V and 11 from J, leaving 27 bases between them. Germline V gives CDR1 MNHEY, CDR2 SMNVEV (reference sequence). CDR3 length: 17 residues. The CDR3 bases are TGTGCCAGCAGTTTAACTAGTAGAGGCTTGGGGATCCCCTTGGCTTTCTTT. Its protein is CASSLTSRGLGIPLAFF.

This clonotype came up a few times. The chain links TRBV12-3 or TRBV12-4 to TRBJ2-1; 9 positions match TRBD1. J was trimmed by 0 bases and V by 5 bases; bases with no gene match: 5. CDR3 length: 16 residues. The CDR3 spells CASSPDRGSSYNEQFF. In DNA, the CDR3 is TGTGCCAGCAGTCCCGACAGGGGGAGCTCCTACAATGAGCAGTTCTTC.

The chain is built from TRBV7-9 and TRBJ2-7; D gene uncertain. Near its end, the DNA agrees better with TRBJ2-5, so the J call may be wrong. The CDR3 runs to 16 residues. Germline CDR1 is SEHNR and CDR2 is FQNEAQ (reference sequence). The DNA of the CDR3 is TGTGCCAGCAGCCTCGGGTCCTCAACTTTCCAAGAGACCCAGTACTTC. This encodes CASSLGSSTFQETQYF.

This clonotype was observed a handful of times. This chain connects TRBV20-1 to TRBJ2-5; perhaps TRBD2 as D (6 bases). Per germline, CDR1 DFQATT and CDR2 SNEGSKA (reference sequence). The CDR3 is 12 amino acids. V dropped 6 bases and J dropped 5 bases, with 13 bases sitting between them. The CDR3 spells CSARDFGETQYF. DNA for the CDR3: TGCAGTGCCCGGGACTTCGGGGAGACCCAGTACTTC.

This clonotype was detected a few times. The rearrangement joins TRBV7-2 to TRBJ2-1; the match to TRBD2 covers 10 bases. V shed 0 bases, J shed 7 bases, and the junction held 6 bases outside the gene matches. The CDR3 totals 16 residues. Germline V lookup: CDR1 SGHTA, CDR2 FQGNSA. The CDR3, as DNA: TGTGCCAGCAGCTTAGCTAAAGCGGGAGGGGGGAATGAGCAGTTCTTC. Translating it yields CASSLAKAGGGNEQFF.

J is TRBJ2-4 and V is TRBV13, with a possible D match to TRBD1 (5 bases). The tail of the sequence fits TRBJ2-7 better, so the J call may be wrong. The CDR3 is 14 amino acids. In germline, CDR1 is PRHDT, CDR2 FYEKMQ (reference sequence). The CDR3 sequence is CASSNRGEVYEQYF. Written as DNA, the CDR3 is TGTGCCAGCAGCAATAGGGGCGAAGTCTACGAGCAGTACTTC.

This chain uses TRBV20-1 with TRBJ2-1; 10 nucleotides align to TRBD2. The V and J ends lost 3 bases and 6 bases, in that order; junction bases with no gene match: 11. The V gene's germline CDR1 is DFQATT and CDR2 SNEGSKA (reference sequence). The CDR3 is 16 residues long. The CDR3 loop is CSASRPSGGPVNEQFF. The DNA of the CDR3 is TGCAGTGCTAGTCGGCCTAGCGGGGGACCCGTCAATGAGCAGTTCTTC.

The V call is TRBV20-1, the J call TRBJ2-5; TRBD1 is a possible D gene (5 bases). Trimming left V 1 base short and J 2 bases short, with 11 bases between. The CDR3 totals 14 residues. Germline V gene sequence: CDR1 DFQATT, CDR2 SNEGSKA (reference sequence). CDR3 residues: CSARVSTGQETQYF. CDR3 DNA: TGCAGTGCTAGAGTGAGCACAGGTCAAGAGACCCAGTACTTC.

The rearrangement links TRBV3-1 to TRBJ2-5; possibly TRBD1 or TRBD2 for D (5 bases each). The germline CDR1 and CDR2 sequences are LGHDT and YNNKEL (reference sequence). The length of the CDR3 is 13 residues. The ends were cut back, 2 bases at V and 5 bases at J, with 9 bases in the middle. CDR3 region: CASSQRGEETQYF. The CDR3 nucleotides read TGTGCCAGCAGCCAAAGAGGGGAGGAGACCCAGTACTTC.

The chain couples TRBV6-1 to TRBJ1-1; D is ambiguous. The germline CDR1 and CDR2 sequences are MNHNS and SASEGT. The CDR3 totals 13 residues. Trimming removed 2 bases at V and 7 bases at J, with 11 bases between. For the CDR3, the DNA is TGTGCCAGCAGTGAAAGAGGGTACGGTGAAGCTTTCTTT. Translated: CASSERGYGEAFF.

The chain is built from TRBV6-5 and TRBJ2-3; TRBD1 agrees at 9 bases. Germline V gene lookup returns CDR1 MNHEY and CDR2 SVGAGI. This CDR3 region has 15 residues. The J segment lost 3 bases and the V segment lost 7 bases, leaving 8 bases of the junction unmatched. For the CDR3, the DNA is TGTGCCAGCAAGCAAGCCGGGACAGGGACAGATACGCAGTATTTT. Translating gives CASKQAGTGTDTQYF.

The CDR3 nucleotides are TGTGCCAGCAGCCAAGACGTCGCAGGGTGGTCAGAGACCCAGTACTTC. This codes for CASSQDVAGWSETQYF. The chain has TRBV14 and TRBJ2-4, with D possibly TRBD1 on 5 matching bases. The DNA end is a closer match to TRBJ2-5, so the J assignment may be wrong. Germline loops: CDR1 SGHDN, CDR2 FVKESK. This CDR3 comprises 16 residues.

This clonotype was seen only a few times. The rearrangement uses TRBV6-5 and TRBJ2-5; D is perhaps TRBD1 (5 bases). V was pared by 8 bases and J by 4 bases, with 20 bases between. CDR3 length: 15 residues. CDR1 is MNHEY and CDR2 is SVGAGI in the germline V gene. This chain's CDR3 is CASGRGTAKGETQYF. DNA of the CDR3: TGTGCCAGCGGTAGGGGCACGGCTAAAGGAGAGACCCAGTACTTC.

The V gene is TRBV7-9, the J gene TRBJ2-1; D not resolved. The germline V and J ends were trimmed by 2 bases and 3 bases, with 8 bases remaining between them. The germline V gene encodes CDR1 SEHNR and CDR2 FQNEAQ (reference sequence). The CDR3 sequence is 14 residues long. The CDR3 sequence: CASSLSRDYNEQFF. The CDR3 bases are TGTGCCAGCAGCTTAAGCCGAGACTACAATGAGCAGTTCTTC.

V gene TRBV29-1 combines with J gene TRBJ2-1, with 12 nucleotides matching TRBD2. Germline assignment: CDR1 SQVTM and CDR2 ANQGSEA. The CDR3 spans 15 residues. Unmatched junction bases numbered 0, after V lost 1 base and J lost 2 bases. CDR3 sequence: CSVEGLAGAYNEQFF. The CDR3 DNA is TGCAGCGTTGAAGGACTAGCGGGAGCCTACAATGAGCAGTTCTTC.

The chain links TRBV20-1 to TRBJ1-2, with D hard to call. Germline V gene data show CDR1 as DFQATT and CDR2 as SNEGSKA (reference sequence). This CDR3 comprises 13 residues. Trimming took 5 bases from V and 1 from J, leaving 11 bases between them. The CDR3 is CSAAQAVNYGYTF. The CDR3 DNA sequence: TGCAGTGCTGCACAAGCGGTTAACTATGGCTACACCTTC.

This clonotype was seen only a few times. A junction end diverges from the germline sequence, so it may reflect a read error. The gene calls are TRBV5-1 and TRBJ2-4; D is perhaps TRBD1 or TRBD2 (6 bases each). The J call may be in error: the DNA end matches TRBJ2-7 better. The CDR3 spans 15 residues. Germline lookup yields CDR1 SGHRS and CDR2 YFSETQ. In DNA form, the CDR3 reads TGCGCCGGCAGCTTGGCCAGCAGGGGAGGAAGCGAGCAGTACTTC. Amino acid sequence: CAGSLASRGGSEQYF.

Only one count was recorded for this clonotype. The rearrangement uses TRBV20-1 and TRBJ1-2; D is perhaps TRBD1 (5 bases). Looked up from germline, CDR1 is DFQATT and CDR2 is SNEGSKA (reference sequence). The CDR3 sequence is 15 residues long. V lost 5 bases and J 4 bases, leaving 20 bases between the germline ends. The CDR3 spells CSADQGRAYSYGYTF. The CDR3 region has the DNA TGCAGTGCTGACCAAGGCAGGGCCTATAGCTATGGCTACACCTTC.

V and J are TRBV21-1 and TRBJ2-4; the D call TRBD1 from the table was never checked on the DNA. TRBV21-1 is flagged as a pseudogene. CDR3 length: 15 residues. The CDR3: CASSKAGQGKRAQYF. The CDR3 coding sequence is TGTGCCAGCAGCAAAGCTGGGCAGGGCAAGCGTGCGCAGTACTTC.

This chain connects TRBV4-1 to TRBJ2-7, with no clear D. The germline gives CDR1 MGHRA, CDR2 YSYEKL. The CDR3 spans 17 residues. V lost 0 bases, J lost 5 bases, and 20 bases lay in between. CDR3 nucleotide sequence: TGCGCCAGCAGCCAAGATTGGCCGGGCCCCCTCGGAAACGAGCAGTACTTC. Its protein is CASSQDWPGPLGNEQYF.

Comment on this clonotype: At one of its ends the junction is not consistent with the germline gene, which may arise from a read error. The chain couples TRBV14 to TRBJ1-2; D unclear. CDR1 is SGHDN, CDR2 FVKESK, per germline. This CDR3 has 13 residues. The CDR3 bases are TGTGCCAGCAGCCAAGACGATATTTATGACTACACCTTC. Its protein is CASSQDDIYDYTF.

This clonotype appeared a few times. V and J are TRBV5-1 and TRBJ2-3; the match to TRBD2 covers 12 bases. The CDR3 covers 15 residues. V trimming: 2 bases; J trimming: 4 bases; junction bases outside the gene matches: 2. Germline V lookup: CDR1 SGHRS, CDR2 YFSETQ. The CDR3, as DNA: TGCGCCAGCAGCTTCCTAGCGGGAGGGTCAGATACGCAGTATTTT. The encoded protein is CASSFLAGGSDTQYF.

J is TRBJ2-1 and V is TRBV4-1; 10 bases map to TRBD1. V trimming: 3 bases; J trimming: 8 bases; junction bases outside the gene matches: 10. CDR3 length: 16 amino acids. Per germline, CDR1 MGHRA and CDR2 YSYEKL. The CDR3 nucleotides are TGCGCCAGCAGCCATGCCGGGACAGGGGTGAGGGATGAGCAGTTCTTC. It encodes CASSHAGTGVRDEQFF.

The CDR3 protein is CASSQEGRLAAYNEQFF. In nucleotides, the CDR3 is TGTGCCAGCAGCCAAGAGGGCAGACTAGCGGCCTACAATGAGCAGTTCTTC. This chain links TRBV3-1 with TRBJ2-1; 9 bases match TRBD2. V was pared by 0 bases and J by 2 bases, with 5 bases of the junction left unmatched. This CDR3 contains 17 residues. CDR1 is LGHDT, CDR2 YNNKEL, per germline (reference sequence).